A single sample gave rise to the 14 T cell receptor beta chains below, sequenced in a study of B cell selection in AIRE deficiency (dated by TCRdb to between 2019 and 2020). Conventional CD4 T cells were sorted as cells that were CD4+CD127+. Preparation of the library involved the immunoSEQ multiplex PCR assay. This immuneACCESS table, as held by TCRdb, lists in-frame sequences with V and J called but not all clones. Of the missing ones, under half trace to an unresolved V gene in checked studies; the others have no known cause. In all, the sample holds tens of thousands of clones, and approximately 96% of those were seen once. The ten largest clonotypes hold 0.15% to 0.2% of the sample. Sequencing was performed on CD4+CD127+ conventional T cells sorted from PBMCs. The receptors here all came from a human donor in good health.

CDR3 protein: CASSVGTGKNTEAFF. The CDR3 coding sequence is TGTGCCAGCAGCGTCGGAACAGGGAAGAACACTGAAGCTTTCTTT. The J gene is TRBJ1-1, the V gene TRBV7-2, with D perhaps matching TRBD1 (6 bases). The CDR3 is made up of 15 amino acids. V lost 5 bases and J lost 1, with 14 bases in between. From germline, CDR1 is SGHTA and CDR2 FQGNSA.

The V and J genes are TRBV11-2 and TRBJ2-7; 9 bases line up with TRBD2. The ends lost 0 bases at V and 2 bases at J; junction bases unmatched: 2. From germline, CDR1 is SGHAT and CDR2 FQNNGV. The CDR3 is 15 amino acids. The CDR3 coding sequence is TGTGCCAGCAGCTTAGAGCTAGCGGGGACCTACGAGCAGTACTTC. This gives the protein CASSLELAGTYEQYF. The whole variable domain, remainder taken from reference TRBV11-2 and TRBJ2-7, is EAGVAQSPRYKIIEKRQSVAFWCNPISGHATLYWYQQILGQGPKLLIQFQNNGVVDDSQLPKDRFSAERLKGVDSTLKIQPAKLEDSAVYLCASSLELAGTYEQYFGPGTRLTVT.

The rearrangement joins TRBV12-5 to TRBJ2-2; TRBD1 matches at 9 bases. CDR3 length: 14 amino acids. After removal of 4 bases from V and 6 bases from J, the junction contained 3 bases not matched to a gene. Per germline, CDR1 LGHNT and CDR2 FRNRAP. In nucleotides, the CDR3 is TGTGCTAGTGGTTCGGGACAGGGCCCCGGGGAGCTGTTTTTT. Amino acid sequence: CASGSGQGPGELFF.

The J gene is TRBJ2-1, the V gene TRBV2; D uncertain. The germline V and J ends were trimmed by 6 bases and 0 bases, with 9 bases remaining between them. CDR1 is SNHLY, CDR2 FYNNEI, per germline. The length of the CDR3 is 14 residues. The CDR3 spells CASRSGGSYNEQFF. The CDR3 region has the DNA TGTGCCAGCAGGTCCGGTGGCTCCTACAATGAGCAGTTCTTC.

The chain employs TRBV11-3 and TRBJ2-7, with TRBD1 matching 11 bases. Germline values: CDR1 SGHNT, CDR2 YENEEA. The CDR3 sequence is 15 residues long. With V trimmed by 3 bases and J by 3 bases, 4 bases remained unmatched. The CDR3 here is CASSFGTGGYYEQYF. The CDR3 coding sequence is TGTGCCAGCAGCTTCGGGACAGGGGGTTACTACGAGCAGTACTTC.

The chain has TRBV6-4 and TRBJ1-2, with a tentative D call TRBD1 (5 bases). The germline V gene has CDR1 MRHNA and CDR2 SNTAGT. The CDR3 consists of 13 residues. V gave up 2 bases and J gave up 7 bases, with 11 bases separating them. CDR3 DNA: TGTGCCAGCAGTGACCCAGGGTTGAGTGGCTACACCTTC. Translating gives CASSDPGLSGYTF.

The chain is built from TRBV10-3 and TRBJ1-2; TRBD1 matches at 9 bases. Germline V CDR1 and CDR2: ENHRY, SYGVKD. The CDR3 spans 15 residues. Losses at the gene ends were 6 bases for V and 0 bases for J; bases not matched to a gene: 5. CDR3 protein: CAIREQGASNYGYTF. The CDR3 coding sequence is TGTGCCATCAGGGAACAGGGGGCTTCTAACTATGGCTACACCTTC.

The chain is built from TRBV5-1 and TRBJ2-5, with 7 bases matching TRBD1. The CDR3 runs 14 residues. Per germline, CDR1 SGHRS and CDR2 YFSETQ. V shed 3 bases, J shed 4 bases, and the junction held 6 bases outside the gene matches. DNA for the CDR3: TGCGCCAGCAGCTCGACAGGGCTCCCAGAGACCCAGTACTTC. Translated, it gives CASSSTGLPETQYF. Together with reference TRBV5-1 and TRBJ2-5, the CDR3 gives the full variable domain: KAGVTQTPRYLIKTRGQQVTLSCSPISGHRSVSWYQQTPGQGLQFLFEYFSETQRNKGNFPGRFSGRQFSNSRSEMNVSTLELGDSALYLCASSSTGLPETQYFGPGTRLLVL.

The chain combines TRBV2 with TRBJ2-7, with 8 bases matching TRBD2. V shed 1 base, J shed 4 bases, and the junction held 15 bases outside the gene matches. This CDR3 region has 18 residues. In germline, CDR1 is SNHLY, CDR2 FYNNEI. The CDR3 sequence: CASSEVPSTGRGGYEQYF. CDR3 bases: TGTGCCAGCAGTGAAGTCCCCTCAACCGGGAGGGGGGGGTACGAGCAGTACTTC.

CDR3 protein: CASSLTRDSTYGYTF. In DNA, the CDR3 is TGTGCCAGCAGCCTGACCCGGGACAGCACCTATGGCTACACCTTC. The gene calls are TRBV11-2 and TRBJ1-2; TRBD1 matches at 7 bases. J gave up 4 bases and V 5 bases, and 10 bases lay outside the gene matches. The CDR3 spans 15 residues. Germline V gene data show CDR1 as SGHAT and CDR2 as FQNNGV.

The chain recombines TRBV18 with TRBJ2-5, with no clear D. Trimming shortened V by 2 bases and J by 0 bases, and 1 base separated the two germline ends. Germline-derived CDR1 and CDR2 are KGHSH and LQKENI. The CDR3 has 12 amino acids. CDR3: CASSPDQETQYF. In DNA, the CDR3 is TGTGCCAGCTCACCAGACCAAGAGACCCAGTACTTC.

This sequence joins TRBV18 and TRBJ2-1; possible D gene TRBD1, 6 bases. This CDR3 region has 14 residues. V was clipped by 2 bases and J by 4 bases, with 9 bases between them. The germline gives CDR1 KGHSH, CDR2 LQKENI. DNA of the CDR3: TGTGCCAGCTCACCAGGGGACACATACAATGAGCAGTTCTTC. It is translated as CASSPGDTYNEQFF.

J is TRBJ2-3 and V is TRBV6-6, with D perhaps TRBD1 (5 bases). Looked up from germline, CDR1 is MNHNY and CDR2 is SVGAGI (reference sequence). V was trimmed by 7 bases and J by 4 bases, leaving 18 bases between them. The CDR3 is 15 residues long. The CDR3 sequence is CASTTRRESPDTQYF. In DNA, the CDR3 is TGTGCCAGCACCACACGCAGGGAAAGCCCAGATACGCAGTATTTT.

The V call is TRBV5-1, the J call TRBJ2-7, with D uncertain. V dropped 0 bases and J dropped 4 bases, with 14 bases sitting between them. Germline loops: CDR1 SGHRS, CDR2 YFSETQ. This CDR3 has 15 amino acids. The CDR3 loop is CASSLAAGPLYEQYF. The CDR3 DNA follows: TGCGCCAGCAGCTTGGCCGCTGGACCGTTATACGAGCAGTACTTC.